This TCR beta chain is from a study of T cells expressing NK-cell markers. Turning to this clonotype: Its antigen is undetermined.

Study-wide results and caveats: About 1.0-7.0% of CD8+ T cells in about 6 donors belonged to dominant NKG2C+ clonotypes.

Researchers built TCR beta cDNA using 5'RACE template switching with UMIs. TCRdb re-called the 5' RACE reads, yielding one record per CDR3 amino acid sequence without DNA. This table lists a few hundred thousand distinct CDR3 sequences. This receptor was taken from a woman between 45 and 65 years old in good health. Sequenced: blood T cells: a sorted CD56 or NKG2C T cell subset, CD4+ or CD8+ T cells, or bulk PBMC T cells (not recorded which).

This chain's CDR3 is CATSREGPRGNTIYF. The chain joins TRBV15 to TRBJ1-3. Germline CDR1 reads LNHNV; CDR2 reads YYDKDF (reference sequence). CDR3 length: 15 amino acids.